The source of this TCR beta chain is a study of T cells in Graves' hyperthyroidism and ophthalmopathy. This clonotype has just a few counts. Amplified regions were TCR beta CDR3 sequences from RNA transcripts. During a first-round RT-PCR of the TCR CDR3, the HTBI primer set was used. TCRdb ran MiXCR on the multiplex PCR reads and lists one entry per CDR3 protein. Of 530,000 or so distinct CDR3 sequences listed, roughly 50% are singletons. This CDR3 has 15 amino acids. V was clipped by 5 bases and J by 4 bases; unmatched bases: 6. In germline, CDR1 is SEHNR, CDR2 FQNEAQ (reference sequence). Sequencing input: peripheral blood or thyroid tissue (not recorded which). The chain employs TRBV7-9 and TRBJ2-5; 11 bases match TRBD2. This receptor was obtained from a woman in her late teens or twenties with Graves' hyperthyroidism. The DNA for the CDR3 is TGTGCCAGCAGCCAGTCCGGGACTAGCGGAGAGACCCAGTACTTC. Translation gives CASSQSGTSGETQYF.